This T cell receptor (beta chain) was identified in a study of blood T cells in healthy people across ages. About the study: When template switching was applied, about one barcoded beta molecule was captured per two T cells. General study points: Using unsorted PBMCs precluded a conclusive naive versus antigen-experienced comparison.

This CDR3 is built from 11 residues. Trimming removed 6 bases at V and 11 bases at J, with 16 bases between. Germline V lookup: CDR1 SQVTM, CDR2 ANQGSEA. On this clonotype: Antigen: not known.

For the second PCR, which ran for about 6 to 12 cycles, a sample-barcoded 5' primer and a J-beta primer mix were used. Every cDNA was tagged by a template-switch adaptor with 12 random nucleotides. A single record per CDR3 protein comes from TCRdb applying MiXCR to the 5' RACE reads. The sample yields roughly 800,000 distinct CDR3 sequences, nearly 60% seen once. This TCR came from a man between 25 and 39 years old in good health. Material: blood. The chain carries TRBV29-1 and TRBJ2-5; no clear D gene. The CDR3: CSVWGGNEQYF. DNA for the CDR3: TGCAGCGTCTGGGGTGGGAATGAGCAGTACTTC.